This is a list of T cell receptor beta chains from one sample in a study of cytomegalovirus exposure and HLA in healthy donors. Here immunoSEQ multiplex PCR was the method, and the copy in TCRdb shows in-frame clones only, minus some. The sample has around 220,000 clones, 80% to 85% seen once. The material sequenced was PBMCs. The receptors originated from a woman in her 30s in good health and CMV-seropositive. The CDR3 runs from the conserved cysteine through the conserved F or W. The D gene is left open where the match is weak. A row's size may be missing; if present it is once, few, many or a size class.

cdr3_aa	cdr3_nt	clone_size	d_call	v_call	j_call
CAWSRRTNTEAFF	TGTGCCTGGAGTCGCCGGACGAACACTGAAGCTTTCTTT	once	NA	TRBV30	TRBJ1-1
CASSEGLAGGPDTQYF	TGTGCCAGCAGTGAGGGACTAGCGGGAGGGCCAGATACGCAGTATTTT	NA	TRBD2	TRBV6-4	TRBJ2-3
CASSIAANTEAFF	TGTGCCAGCAGTATTGCAGCGAACACTGAAGCTTTCTTT	NA	NA	TRBV6-1	TRBJ1-1
CASRKPGGEENTEAFF	TGTGCCAGCAGAAAACCCGGGGGGGAAGAGAACACTGAAGCTTTCTTT	NA	NA	TRBV25-1	TRBJ1-1
CASSRTFGANEKLFF	TGCGCCAGCAGCCGTACATTCGGTGCTAATGAAAAACTGTTTTTT	NA	NA	TRBV4-1	TRBJ1-4
CASSQEQEGPAGLWANVLTF	TGCGCCAGCAGCCAAGAACAAGAGGGGCCAGCGGGTCTCTGGGCCAACGTCCTGACTTTC	NA	NA	TRBV4-3	TRBJ2-6
CASSLRGGLSTF	TGTGCCAGCAGCTTGAGGGGCGGGCTGTCAACTTTT	NA	NA	TRBV7-2	TRBJ1-4
CAWSTDEQFF	TGTGCCTGGAGTACGGATGAGCAGTTCTTC	NA	NA	TRBV30	TRBJ2-1
CATSQGVNTEAFF	TGCGCCACCAGTCAGGGGGTGAACACTGAAGCTTTCTTT	NA	TRBD1	TRBV10-1	TRBJ1-1
CASSFSRGRSYEQYF	TGTGCCAGCAGCTTTTCCCGGGGGCGATCCTACGAGCAGTACTTC	NA	NA	TRBV5-6	TRBJ2-7
CASSPTLGNEQFF	TGCGCCAGCAGCCCTACCCTGGGCAATGAGCAGTTCTTC	NA	NA	TRBV5-1	TRBJ2-1
CASSLRADSGNTIYF	TGTGCCAGCAGTCTCCGGGCCGACTCTGGAAACACCATATATTTT	NA	NA	TRBV11-2	TRBJ1-3
CASSVLAGGPGELFF	TGTGCCAGCAGTGTTCTAGCGGGAGGCCCCGGGGAGCTGTTTTTT	NA	TRBD2	TRBV6-4	TRBJ2-2
CAISEPRGRVGYGYTF	TGTGCCATCAGTGAGCCGAGGGGCAGGGTCGGCTATGGCTACACCTTC	NA	NA	TRBV10-3	TRBJ1-2
CSVDSANGYTF	TGCAGCGTTGATTCCGCGAATGGCTACACCTTC	NA	NA	TRBV29-1	TRBJ1-2
CASSDDRAQETQYF	TGTGCCAGCAGTGACGACAGGGCCCAAGAGACCCAGTACTTC	NA	TRBD1	TRBV6-1	TRBJ2-5
CASSSTTGTEAFF	TGTGCCAGCAGCTCCACAACCGGGACAGAAGCTTTCTTT	NA	NA	TRBV7-9	TRBJ1-1
CAISESIGTYEQYF	TGTGCCATCAGTGAGTCGATAGGAACCTACGAGCAGTACTTC	NA	NA	TRBV10-3	TRBJ2-7
CASSLGAGGPADTQYF	TGCGCCAGCAGCTTGGGAGCGGGAGGGCCGGCAGATACGCAGTATTTT	NA	TRBD2	TRBV5-1	TRBJ2-3
CASSPGLAANTGELFF	TGTGCCAGCAGCCCGGGACTAGCCGCGAACACCGGGGAGCTGTTTTTT	NA	TRBD2	TRBV5-4	TRBJ2-2
CATRNLKGAGEQYF	TGTGCCACCCGCAACCTTAAGGGGGCGGGCGAGCAGTACTTC	NA	TRBD1	TRBV6-6	TRBJ2-7
CASTNGGSSETQYF	TGTGCCAGCACCAATGGGGGGAGTTCGGAGACCCAGTACTTC	NA	NA	TRBV5-6	TRBJ2-5
CASSQTGQGVYNEQFF	TGTGCCAGCAGCCAAACCGGACAGGGTGTCTACAATGAGCAGTTCTTC	NA	TRBD1	TRBV4-2	TRBJ2-1
CAWSATGGEQFF	TGTGCCTGGAGCGCCACGGGGGGTGAGCAGTTCTTC	NA	TRBD2	TRBV30	TRBJ2-1
CASSRTGVGYTF	TGTGCCAGCAGCAGGACAGGGGTTGGCTACACCTTC	NA	TRBD1	TRBV27	TRBJ1-2
CASSLSAGGSEQYF	TGTGCCAGCAGTTTAAGTGCAGGGGGCTCCGAGCAGTACTTC	once	TRBD1	TRBV27	TRBJ2-7
CASSPPWGWNEQFF	TGTGCCAGCTCACCACCCTGGGGGTGGAATGAGCAGTTCTTC	NA	NA	TRBV18	TRBJ2-1
CASSLGRGQNTGELFF	TGTGCCAGCAGCTTAGGCAGAGGACAGAACACCGGGGAGCTGTTTTTT	NA	NA	TRBV7-6	TRBJ2-2
CASSLRLDNEQFF	TGTGCCAGCAGCTTACGACTGGACAATGAGCAGTTCTTC	NA	NA	TRBV11-2	TRBJ2-1
CASSDGTGGGEQYF	TGTGCCAGCAGTGATGGGACAGGGGGAGGAGAGCAGTACTTC	NA	TRBD1	TRBV6-1	TRBJ2-7
CASSVGIAGGPNEQFF	TGTGCCAGCAGCGTAGGGATAGCGGGAGGGCCCAATGAGCAGTTCTTC	NA	TRBD2	TRBV9	TRBJ2-1
CASSFTGGGTDTQYF	TGTGCCAGCAGCTTCACAGGGGGCGGCACAGATACGCAGTATTTT	NA	TRBD1	TRBV7-3	TRBJ2-3
CAWSVWDRGNYGYTF	TGTGCCTGGAGTGTATGGGACAGGGGCAACTATGGCTACACCTTC	NA	TRBD1	TRBV30	TRBJ1-2
CASSVASGNEQFF	TGTGCCAGCAGCGTAGCTAGCGGCAATGAGCAGTTCTTC	NA	TRBD2	TRBV7-6	TRBJ2-1
CAWTTNSYNEQFF	TGTGCCTGGACGACTAACTCCTACAATGAGCAGTTCTTC	once	NA	TRBV30	TRBJ2-1
CASSVSRDINTEAFF	TGTGCTAGCAGCGTGTCCCGGGACATTAACACTGAAGCTTTCTTT	NA	NA	TRBV7-7	TRBJ1-1
CASSYGGQFTDTQYF	TGTGCCAGCAGTTACGGGGGACAGTTCACAGATACGCAGTATTTT	NA	TRBD1	TRBV6-5	TRBJ2-3
CASSLTTGTEAFF	TGTGCCAGCAGCTTAACGACAGGGACTGAAGCTTTCTTT	few	TRBD1	TRBV11-3	TRBJ1-1
CASSLSWVSYEQYF	TGCGCCAGCAGCTTGAGCTGGGTTTCCTACGAGCAGTACTTC	NA	NA	TRBV5-1	TRBJ2-7
CATTLAGLRYTF	TGTGCCACCACCCTGGCGGGGTTGCGCTACACCTTC	NA	NA	TRBV28	TRBJ1-2
CAWSVGQSFTDTQYF	TGTGCCTGGAGTGTGGGACAGTCCTTCACAGATACGCAGTATTTT	NA	TRBD1	TRBV30	TRBJ2-3
CASSLKHEQFF	TGTGCCAGCAGTTTAAAGCATGAGCAGTTCTTC	NA	NA	TRBV27	TRBJ2-1
CASSLVSGETQYF	TGTGCCAGCAGCTTGGTTTCAGGAGAGACCCAGTACTTC	NA	NA	TRBV5-6	TRBJ2-5
CASSQMNTEAFF	TGTGCCAGCAGTCAAATGAACACTGAAGCTTTCTTT	NA	NA	TRBV11-2	TRBJ1-1
CASSQTGRGGGNTGELFF	TGTGCCAGCAGCCAAACCGGCAGGGGAGGCGGGAACACCGGGGAGCTGTTTTTT	NA	NA	TRBV2	TRBJ2-2
CASSLVHNYEQYF	TGTGCCAGCAGCTTAGTTCACAACTACGAGCAGTACTTC	once	NA	TRBV11-1	TRBJ2-7
CASSHRYDAYEQYF	TGTGCCAGCAGCCACCGGTACGATGCCTACGAGCAGTACTTC	NA	NA	TRBV7-2	TRBJ2-7
CAWALVGYTDTQYF	TGTGCCTGGGCTTTAGTGGGATACACAGATACGCAGTATTTT	few	NA	TRBV30	TRBJ2-3
CASSYGTASYNEQFF	TGTGCCAGCAGTTACGGGACAGCCTCCTACAATGAGCAGTTCTTC	NA	TRBD1	TRBV6-5	TRBJ2-1
CATSRDSTTDTQYF	TGTGCCACCAGCAGGGACAGTACCACAGATACGCAGTATTTT	NA	NA	TRBV15	TRBJ2-3
CAWSVRLGNEQFF	TGTGCCTGGAGTGTACGTCTCGGGAATGAGCAGTTCTTC	NA	NA	TRBV30	TRBJ2-1
CASSDRARELFF	TGTGCCAGCAGTGACAGGGCTAGGGAGCTGTTTTTT	NA	NA	TRBV25-1	TRBJ2-2
CASSFPGQGDYEQYF	TGTGCCAGCAGCTTCCCGGGACAGGGGGACTACGAGCAGTACTTC	NA	TRBD1	TRBV7-9	TRBJ2-7